This T cell receptor (beta chain) stems from a study of T cells in localized non-small cell lung cancer. Notes on the study in general: The appearance of a median approximately 60 of the top 100 tumor clones was seen in adjacent lung. Sequencing was restricted to one tumor region; therefore, heterogeneity remains possible.

Concerning this clone: Its target is unknown.

This CDR3 comprises 15 residues. Per germline, CDR1 SGHRS and CDR2 YFSETQ. The V and J ends lost 6 bases and 5 bases respectively, with 20 bases between them. The repertoire was sequenced with immunoSEQ multiplex PCR; TCRdb's copy has only in-frame clones and lacks some. Of some 40,000 clones listed, around 94% are singletons. The TCR originated in a female donor of 60 years or more with stage I lung adenocarcinoma. This material consisted of peripheral blood, taken before any cancer treatment. The chain employs TRBV5-1 and TRBJ2-5, with D perhaps TRBD1 (5 bases). Here the CDR3 DNA reads TGCGCCAGCACTACCCGGTCGCCCCCAGGGGAGACCCAGTACTTC. It codes for CASTTRSPPGETQYF. The variable domain in full, with the rest retrieved from reference TRBV5-1 and TRBJ2-5, is KAGVTQTPRYLIKTRGQQVTLSCSPISGHRSVSWYQQTPGQGLQFLFEYFSETQRNKGNFPGRFSGRQFSNSRSEMNVSTLELGDSALYLCASTTRSPPGETQYFGPGTRLLVL.